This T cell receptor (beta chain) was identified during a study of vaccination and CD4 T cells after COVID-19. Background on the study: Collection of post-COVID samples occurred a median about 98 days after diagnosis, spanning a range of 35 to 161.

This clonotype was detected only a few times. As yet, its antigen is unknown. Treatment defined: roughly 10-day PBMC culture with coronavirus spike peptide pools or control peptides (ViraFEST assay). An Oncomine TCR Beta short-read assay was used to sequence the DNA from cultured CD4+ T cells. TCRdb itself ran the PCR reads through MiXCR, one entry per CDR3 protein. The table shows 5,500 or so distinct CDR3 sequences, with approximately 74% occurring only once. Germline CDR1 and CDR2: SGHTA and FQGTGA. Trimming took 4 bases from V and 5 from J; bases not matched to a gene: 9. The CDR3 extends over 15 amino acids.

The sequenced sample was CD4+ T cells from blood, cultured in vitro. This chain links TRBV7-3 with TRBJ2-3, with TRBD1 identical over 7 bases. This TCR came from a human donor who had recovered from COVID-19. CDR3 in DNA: TGTGCCAGCAGCTCACATCGGGACAGTCGAGATACGCAGTATTTT. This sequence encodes CASSSHRDSRDTQYF.